This T cell receptor (beta chain) was captured in a study of T cells in Graves' hyperthyroidism and ophthalmopathy. Amplification yielded TCR beta CDR3 regions, with RNA transcripts as the source. Primed by the HTBI set, a first-round RT-PCR was run on the TCR CDR3. MiXCR, run by TCRdb on the multiplex PCR reads, gives a single entry per CDR3 protein. This table has fewer than 550,000 distinct CDR3 sequences, around 14% appearing once. The study's findings and limits: Most clonotypes expanded in thyroid above 0.001 were likewise present in blood.

This clonotype has at least ten counts. The antigen remains undetermined. This CDR3 spans 14 amino acids. V was clipped by 7 bases and J by 6 bases, with 15 bases between them. The sample was blood. This chain joins TRBV12-3 or TRBV12-4 and TRBJ2-2; D remains ambiguous. The receptor's source is a woman under 30 with Graves' hyperthyroidism. The CDR3, as DNA: TGTGCCAGCACCATGGGCCTCGGATCCGGGGAGCTGTTTTTT. Its protein product is CASTMGLGSGELFF.